This passage covers 17 T cell receptor beta chains from one sample sequenced in a study of T cells in Graves' hyperthyroidism and ophthalmopathy. Amplified TCR beta CDR3 regions derived from RNA transcripts. The HTBI primer set served for first-round RT-PCR of the TCR CDR3. TCRdb ran MiXCR on the multiplex PCR reads and lists one entry per CDR3 protein. The table records approximately 370,000 distinct CDR3 sequences, about 15% of them present only once. The sample consisted of blood. Source of these receptors: a young woman with Graves' hyperthyroidism that later progressed to Graves' ophthalmopathy.

This chain connects TRBV11-3 to TRBJ2-5, with D uncertain. V gave up 4 bases and J gave up 5 bases, with 20 bases separating them. The CDR3 sequence is 16 residues long. The germline gives CDR1 SGHNT, CDR2 YENEEA. The CDR3 sequence is CASSSPPPRPQETQYF. The CDR3 DNA sequence: TGTGCCAGCAGCTCGCCCCCCCCCAGGCCCCAGGAGACCCAGTACTTC. Supplemented by reference TRBV11-3 and TRBJ2-5, the full variable domain reads EAGVVQSPRYKIIEKKQPVAFWCNPISGHNTLYWYLQNLGQGPELLIRYENEEAVDDSQLPKDRFSAERLKGVDSTLKIQPAELGDSAVYLCASSSPPPRPQETQYFGPGTRLLVL.

This clonotype was seen only a few times. The chain has TRBV4-1 and TRBJ2-1; D is undetermined. CDR3 length: 14 amino acids. Germline V gene sequence: CDR1 MGHRA, CDR2 YSYEKL. The V end lost 2 bases, the J end lost 6 bases, and 11 bases lay between the germline ends. The CDR3 DNA is TGCGCCAGCAGCCAAACCCCAGAAGGCAATGAGCAGTTCTTC. It specifies CASSQTPEGNEQFF.

This chain uses TRBV4-2 with TRBJ1-2, with a weak D call TRBD1 (6 bases). The germline V and J ends were trimmed by 3 bases and 4 bases, with 12 bases remaining between them. Germline V gene data show CDR1 as LGHNA and CDR2 as YNFKEQ. This CDR3 region has 14 residues. The CDR3 spells CASSHKDSPYGYTF. In DNA, the CDR3 is TGTGCCAGCAGCCACAAGGACAGCCCCTATGGCTACACCTTC.

The chain is built from TRBV27 and TRBJ1-1, with TRBD1 matching over 8 bases. Trimming at V came to 6 bases and at J to 5 bases, leaving 8 bases not matched to a gene. The CDR3 contains 14 residues. CDR1 is MNHEY, CDR2 SMNVEV, per germline (reference sequence). The CDR3 DNA follows: TGTGCCAGCAGCTCCCGGACAGGGAGAACTGAAGCTTTCTTT. Encoded protein: CASSSRTGRTEAFF.

This chain links TRBV9 with TRBJ2-7, with 7 bases fitting TRBD1. Germline V gives CDR1 SGDLS, CDR2 YYNGEE. CDR3 length equals 14 residues. The V and J ends lost 4 bases and 2 bases, in that order; junction bases with no gene match: 6. This CDR3 reads CASSPTTGTYEQYF. The CDR3 coding sequence is TGTGCCAGCAGCCCGACGACAGGGACCTACGAGCAGTACTTC. The full variable domain, completed using reference TRBV9 and TRBJ2-7, is DSGVTQTPKHLITATGQRVTLRCSPRSGDLSVYWYQQSLDQGLQFLIQYYNGEERAKGNILERFSAQQFPDLHSELNLSSLELGDSALYFCASSPTTGTYEQYFGPGTRLTVT.

The chain uses TRBV24-1 and TRBJ2-1; 8 nucleotides align to TRBD2. V shed 3 bases, J shed 7 bases, and the junction held 7 bases outside the gene matches. Germline V lookup: CDR1 KGHDR, CDR2 SFDVKD. CDR3 length: 15 residues. The CDR3 sequence is CATSDMSGGQNEQFF. The CDR3 region has the DNA TGTGCCACCAGTGATATGTCGGGAGGGCAGAATGAGCAGTTCTTC.

The J gene is TRBJ2-1, the V gene TRBV5-6; no firm D call. Per germline, CDR1 SGHDT and CDR2 YYEEEE. V was trimmed by 1 base and J by 0 bases, leaving 8 bases between them. This CDR3 is built from 15 residues. CDR3 residues: CASSLWRSSYNEQFF. In nucleotides, the CDR3 is TGTGCCAGCAGCTTGTGGAGAAGCTCCTACAATGAGCAGTTCTTC.

This clonotype was seen many times. The chain couples TRBV20-1 to TRBJ2-7; no clear D gene. This CDR3 spans 15 amino acids. V lost 0 bases to trimming and J lost 2 bases, with 14 bases between them. Germline CDR1 is DFQATT and CDR2 is SNEGSKA (reference sequence). In DNA form, the CDR3 reads TGCAGTGCTAGAGATTTGAGAGAGAGCGCCTACGAGCAGTACTTC. Protein: CSARDLRESAYEQYF.

This clonotype appeared many times. The chain joins TRBV11-2 to TRBJ2-1; TRBD2 matches at 10 bases. CDR1 is SGHAT and CDR2 is FQNNGV in the germline V gene. The CDR3 runs 18 residues. V trimming: 4 bases; J trimming: 7 bases; junction bases outside the gene matches: 16. CDR3 amino acids: CASSSLGASGRRVNEQFF. Written as DNA, the CDR3 is TGTGCCAGCAGCTCCCTGGGGGCTAGCGGGAGAAGGGTGAATGAGCAGTTCTTC. Full variable domain (remainder filled in from reference TRBV11-2 and TRBJ2-1): EAGVAQSPRYKIIEKRQSVAFWCNPISGHATLYWYQQILGQGPKLLIQFQNNGVVDDSQLPKDRFSAERLKGVDSTLKIQPAKLEDSAVYLCASSSLGASGRRVNEQFFGPGTRLTVL.

This clonotype was observed a few times. The chain carries TRBV7-6 and TRBJ2-1; weak D call: TRBD1 (6 bases). CDR1 SGHVS and CDR2 FNYEAQ come from the germline V gene. V was pared by 5 bases and J by 1 base, with 15 bases between. The CDR3 runs 16 residues. The CDR3 sequence: CASSPPGRGSYNEQFF. CDR3 sequence (DNA): TGTGCCAGCAGCCCACCGGGCAGGGGATCCTACAATGAGCAGTTCTTC.

This chain connects TRBV6-1 to TRBJ2-7, with 9 bases fitting TRBD1. After removal of 6 bases from V and 3 bases from J, the junction contained 6 bases not matched to a gene. This CDR3 has 14 residues. The germline gives CDR1 MNHNS, CDR2 SASEGT. Written as DNA, the CDR3 is TGTGCCAGCAGGTTGGGACAGGGAAACTACGAGCAGTACTTC. Encoded protein: CASRLGQGNYEQYF.

There are many counts of this clonotype. The genes are TRBV28 and TRBJ1-6; D unclear. The CDR3 length is 12 residues. Germline CDR1 is MDHEN and CDR2 is SYDVKM. The germline V and J ends were trimmed by 3 bases and 8 bases, with 5 bases remaining between them. The CDR3 protein is CASSLAHSPLHF. In DNA, the CDR3 is TGTGCCAGCAGTTTGGCCCATTCACCCCTCCACTTT.

This clonotype has at least ten counts. The chain couples TRBV6-1 to TRBJ2-4; 7 nucleotides line up with TRBD1. The J segment lost 0 bases and the V segment lost 6 bases, leaving 11 bases of the junction unmatched. CDR3 length: 17 residues. CDR1 and CDR2 (germline): MNHNS, SASEGT. The CDR3: CASRAPRDSLAKNIQYF. For the CDR3, the DNA is TGTGCCAGCAGGGCGCCCCGGGACAGCTTAGCCAAAAACATTCAGTACTTC.

This clonotype showed up many times. The rearrangement joins TRBV11-2 to TRBJ2-1, with a tentative D call TRBD2 (5 bases). The CDR3 totals 16 residues. Germline-derived CDR1 and CDR2 are SGHAT and FQNNGV. Trimming removed 2 bases at V and 7 bases at J, with 18 bases between. CDR3 in amino acids: CASSLIVGTEGNEQFF. As DNA, the CDR3 is TGTGCCAGCAGCTTAATTGTTGGAACAGAGGGTAATGAGCAGTTCTTC.

The genes are TRBV30 and TRBJ1-3; no clear D gene. The V and J ends lost 4 bases and 3 bases respectively, with 13 bases between them. Germline V gene data show CDR1 as GTSNPN and CDR2 as SVGIG (reference sequence). The CDR3 runs to 14 residues. CDR3 sequence (DNA): TGTGCCTGGATTCCGGGGTTTATTGGAAACACCATATATTTT. Its protein is CAWIPGFIGNTIYF.

The sample holds many counts of this clonotype. The chain couples TRBV2 to TRBJ2-3; 11 bases match TRBD2. Germline values: CDR1 SNHLY, CDR2 FYNNEI. Trimming took 6 bases from V and 0 from J; bases not matched to a gene: 5. The CDR3 has 16 amino acids. Here the CDR3 DNA reads TGTGCCAGCAGCGGGACTAGCGGTAGTAGCACAGATACGCAGTATTTT. As protein: CASSGTSGSSTDTQYF.

This clonotype came up many times. The chain couples TRBV13 to TRBJ1-2; possible D gene TRBD1, 5 bases. This CDR3 spans 15 amino acids. CDR1 and CDR2 (germline): PRHDT, FYEKMQ (reference sequence). The ends were cut back, 2 bases at V and 2 bases at J, with 12 bases in the middle. CDR3 in amino acids: CASSLRLGPNYGYTF. The CDR3 nucleotides read TGTGCCAGCAGCTTACGGCTGGGACCCAACTATGGCTACACCTTC.